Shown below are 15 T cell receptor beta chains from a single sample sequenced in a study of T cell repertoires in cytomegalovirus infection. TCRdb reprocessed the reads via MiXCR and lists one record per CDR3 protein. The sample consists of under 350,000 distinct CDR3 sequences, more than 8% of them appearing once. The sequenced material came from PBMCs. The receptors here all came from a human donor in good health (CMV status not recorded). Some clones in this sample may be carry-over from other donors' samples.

Written as DNA, the CDR3 is TGTGCCAGCAGTTTTGGGGTTTATCAGCCCCAGCATTTT. It encodes CASSFGVYQPQHF. This chain joins TRBV27 and TRBJ1-5; D remains unclear. Per germline, CDR1 MNHEY and CDR2 SMNVEV (reference sequence). Trimming took off 3 bases at V and 5 bases at J, with 8 bases between the two ends. The CDR3 is made up of 13 amino acids.

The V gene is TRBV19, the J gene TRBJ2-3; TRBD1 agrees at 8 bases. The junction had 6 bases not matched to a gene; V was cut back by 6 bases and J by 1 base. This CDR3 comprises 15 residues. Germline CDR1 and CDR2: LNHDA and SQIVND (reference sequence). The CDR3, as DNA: TGTGCCAGTAGACAGGGACAGGCGGGCACAGATACGCAGTATTTT. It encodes CASRQGQAGTDTQYF.

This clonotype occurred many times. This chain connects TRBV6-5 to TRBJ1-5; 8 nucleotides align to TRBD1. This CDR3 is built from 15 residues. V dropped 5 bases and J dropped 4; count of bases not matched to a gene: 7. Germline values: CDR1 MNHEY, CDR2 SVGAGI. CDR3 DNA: TGTGCCAGCAGTCAAACAGGGGGTCAGAATCAGCCCCAGCATTTT. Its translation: CASSQTGGQNQPQHF.

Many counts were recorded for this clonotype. CDR3: CASRPGTTLTGEQYF. Written as DNA, the CDR3 is TGTGCCAGCAGACCCGGGACTACCTTGACGGGTGAGCAGTACTTC. The J gene is TRBJ2-7, the V gene TRBV7-2; 7 nucleotides match TRBD2. The CDR3 has 15 residues. Germline lookup yields CDR1 SGHTA and CDR2 FQGNSA. The junction had 15 bases not matched to a gene; V was cut back by 6 bases and J by 7 bases.

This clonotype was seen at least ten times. CDR3 protein: CASSLMYEETQYF. CDR3 nucleotide sequence: TGTGCCAGCAGCTTAATGTATGAAGAGACCCAGTACTTC. This chain uses TRBV7-2 with TRBJ2-5, with D unresolved. CDR1 and CDR2 (germline): SGHTA, FQGNSA. V was trimmed by 2 bases and J by 3 bases, leaving 7 bases between them. The CDR3 contains 13 residues.

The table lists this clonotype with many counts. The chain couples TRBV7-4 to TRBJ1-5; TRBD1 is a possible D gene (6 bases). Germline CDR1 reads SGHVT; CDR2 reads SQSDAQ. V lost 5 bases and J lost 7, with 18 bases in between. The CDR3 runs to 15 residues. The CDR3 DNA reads TGTGCCAGCAGCCAGGCTAGGGGGGCTCGACAGCCCCAGCATTTT. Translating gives CASSQARGARQPQHF.

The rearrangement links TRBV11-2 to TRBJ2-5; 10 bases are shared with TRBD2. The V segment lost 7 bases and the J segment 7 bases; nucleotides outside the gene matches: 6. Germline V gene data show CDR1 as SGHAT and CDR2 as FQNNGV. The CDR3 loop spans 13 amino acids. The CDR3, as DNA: TGTGCCAGCACCCCTAGCGGGGGCTGGACCCAGTACTTC. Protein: CASTPSGGWTQYF.

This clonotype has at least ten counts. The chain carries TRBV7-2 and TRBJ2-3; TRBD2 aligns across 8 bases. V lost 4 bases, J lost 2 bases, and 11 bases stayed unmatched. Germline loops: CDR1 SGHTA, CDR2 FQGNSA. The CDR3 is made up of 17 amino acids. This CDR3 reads CASSSRSGNYYTDTQYF. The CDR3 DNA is TGTGCCAGCAGCTCCCGTAGCGGGAACTATTACACAGATACGCAGTATTTT.

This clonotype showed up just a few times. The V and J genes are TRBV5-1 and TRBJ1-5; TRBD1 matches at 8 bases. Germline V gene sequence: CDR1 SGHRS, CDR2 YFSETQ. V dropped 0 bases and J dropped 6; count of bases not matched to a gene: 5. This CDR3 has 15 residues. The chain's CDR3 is CASSLVAGGGQPQHF. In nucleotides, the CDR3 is TGCGCCAGCAGCTTGGTTGCAGGGGGCGGTCAGCCCCAGCATTTT.

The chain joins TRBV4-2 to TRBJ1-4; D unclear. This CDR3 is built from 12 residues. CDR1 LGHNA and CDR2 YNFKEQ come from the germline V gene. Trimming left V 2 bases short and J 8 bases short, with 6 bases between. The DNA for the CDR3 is TGTGCCAGCAGCCAACGGAAGGAAAAACTGTTTTTT. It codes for CASSQRKEKLFF.

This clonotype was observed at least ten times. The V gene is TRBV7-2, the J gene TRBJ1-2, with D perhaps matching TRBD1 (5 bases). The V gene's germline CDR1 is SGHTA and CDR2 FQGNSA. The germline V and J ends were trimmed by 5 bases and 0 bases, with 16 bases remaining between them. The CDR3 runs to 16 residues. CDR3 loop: CASSLGGGRANYGYTF. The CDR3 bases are TGTGCCAGCAGCCTTGGGGGGGGACGAGCTAACTATGGCTACACCTTC.

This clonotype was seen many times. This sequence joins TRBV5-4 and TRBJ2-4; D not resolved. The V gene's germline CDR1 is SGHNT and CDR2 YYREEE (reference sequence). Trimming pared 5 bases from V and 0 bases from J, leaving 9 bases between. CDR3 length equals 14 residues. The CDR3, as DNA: TGTGCCAGCAGACCGGATCTAGCCAAAAACATTCAGTACTTC. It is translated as CASRPDLAKNIQYF.

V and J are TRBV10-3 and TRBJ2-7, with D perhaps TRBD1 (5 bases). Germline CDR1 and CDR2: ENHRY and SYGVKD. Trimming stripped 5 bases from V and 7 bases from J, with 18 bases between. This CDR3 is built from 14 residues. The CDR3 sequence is CAISSTDRLGEQYF. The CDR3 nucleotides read TGTGCCATCAGTTCGACAGACCGCTTGGGTGAGCAGTACTTC.

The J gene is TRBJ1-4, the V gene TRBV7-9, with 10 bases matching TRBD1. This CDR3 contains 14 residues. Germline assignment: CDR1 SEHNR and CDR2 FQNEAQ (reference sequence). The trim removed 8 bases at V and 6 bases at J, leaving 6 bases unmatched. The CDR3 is CASGPGTGDEKLFF. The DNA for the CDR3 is TGTGCCAGCGGCCCCGGGACAGGGGATGAAAAACTGTTTTTT.

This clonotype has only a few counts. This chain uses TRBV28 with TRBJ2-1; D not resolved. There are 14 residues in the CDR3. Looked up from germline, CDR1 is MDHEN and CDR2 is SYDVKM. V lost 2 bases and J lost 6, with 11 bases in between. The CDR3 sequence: CASSLESILNEQFF. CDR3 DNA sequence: TGTGCCAGCAGTTTAGAAAGTATCCTCAATGAGCAGTTCTTC.